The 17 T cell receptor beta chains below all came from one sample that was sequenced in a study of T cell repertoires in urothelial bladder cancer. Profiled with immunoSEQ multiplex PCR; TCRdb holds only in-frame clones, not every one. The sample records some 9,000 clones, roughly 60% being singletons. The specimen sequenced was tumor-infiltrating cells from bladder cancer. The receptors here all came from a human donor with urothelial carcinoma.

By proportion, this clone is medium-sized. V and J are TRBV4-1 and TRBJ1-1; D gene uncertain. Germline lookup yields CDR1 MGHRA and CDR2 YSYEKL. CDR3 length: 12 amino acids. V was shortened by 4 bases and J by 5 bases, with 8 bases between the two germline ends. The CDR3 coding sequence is TGCGCCAGCAGCCCGTCGGGGACTGAAGCTTTCTTT. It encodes CASSPSGTEAFF.

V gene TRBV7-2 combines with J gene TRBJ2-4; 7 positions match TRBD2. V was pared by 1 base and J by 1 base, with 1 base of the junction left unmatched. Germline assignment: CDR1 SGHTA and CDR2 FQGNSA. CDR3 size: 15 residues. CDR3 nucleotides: TGTGCCAGCAGCTTAGAAGCGGGGGCCAAAAACATTCAGTACTTC. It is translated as CASSLEAGAKNIQYF.

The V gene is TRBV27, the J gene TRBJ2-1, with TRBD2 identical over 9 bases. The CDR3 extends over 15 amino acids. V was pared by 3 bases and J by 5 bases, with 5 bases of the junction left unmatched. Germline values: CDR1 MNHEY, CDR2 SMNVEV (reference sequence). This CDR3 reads CASSLIGTSNNEQFF. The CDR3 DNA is TGTGCCAGCAGTTTGATCGGGACTAGCAACAATGAGCAGTTCTTC.

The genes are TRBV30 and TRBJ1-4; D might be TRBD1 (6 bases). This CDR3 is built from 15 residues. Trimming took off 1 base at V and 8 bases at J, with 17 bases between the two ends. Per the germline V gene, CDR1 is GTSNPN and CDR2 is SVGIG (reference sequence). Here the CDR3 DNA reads TGTGCCTGGAGTGGGCTCAGGGGCGTGGGGGAAAAACTGTTTTTT. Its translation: CAWSGLRGVGEKLFF.

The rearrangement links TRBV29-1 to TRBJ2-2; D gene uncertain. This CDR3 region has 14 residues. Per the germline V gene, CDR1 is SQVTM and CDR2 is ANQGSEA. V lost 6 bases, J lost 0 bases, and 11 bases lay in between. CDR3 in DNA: TGCAGCGTCACCGGGTCCTCGAACACCGGGGAGCTGTTTTTT. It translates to CSVTGSSNTGELFF.

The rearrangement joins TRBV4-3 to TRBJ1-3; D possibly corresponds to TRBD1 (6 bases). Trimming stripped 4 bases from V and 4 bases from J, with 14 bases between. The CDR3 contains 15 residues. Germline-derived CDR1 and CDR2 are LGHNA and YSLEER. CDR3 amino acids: CASSLDRRYGNTIYF. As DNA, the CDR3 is TGCGCCAGCAGCCTAGACAGGCGTTACGGAAACACCATATATTTT.

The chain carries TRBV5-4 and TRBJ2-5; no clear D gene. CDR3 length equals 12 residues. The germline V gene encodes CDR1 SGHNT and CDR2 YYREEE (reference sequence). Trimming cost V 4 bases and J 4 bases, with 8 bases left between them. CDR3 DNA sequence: TGTGCCAGCAGCGTGGGTGTAGAGACCCAGTACTTC. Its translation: CASSVGVETQYF. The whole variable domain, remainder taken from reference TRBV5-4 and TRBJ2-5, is ETGVTQSPTHLIKTRGQQVTLRCSSQSGHNTVSWYQQALGQGPQFIFQYYREEENGRGNFPPRFSGLQFPNYSSELNVNALELDDSALYLCASSVGVETQYFGPGTRLLVL.

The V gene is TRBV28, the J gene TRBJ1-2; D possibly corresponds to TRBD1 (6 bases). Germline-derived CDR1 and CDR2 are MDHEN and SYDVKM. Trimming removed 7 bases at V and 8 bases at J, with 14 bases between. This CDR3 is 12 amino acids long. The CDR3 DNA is TGTGCCAGCACCCGGGACATCCGGGGCTACACCTTC. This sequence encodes CASTRDIRGYTF.

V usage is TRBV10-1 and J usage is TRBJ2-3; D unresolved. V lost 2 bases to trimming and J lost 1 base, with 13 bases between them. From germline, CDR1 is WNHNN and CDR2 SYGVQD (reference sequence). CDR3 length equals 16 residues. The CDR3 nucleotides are TGCGCCAGCAGTGAGGCGGTCGGTCAAGGCACAGATACGCAGTATTTT. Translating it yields CASSEAVGQGTDTQYF.

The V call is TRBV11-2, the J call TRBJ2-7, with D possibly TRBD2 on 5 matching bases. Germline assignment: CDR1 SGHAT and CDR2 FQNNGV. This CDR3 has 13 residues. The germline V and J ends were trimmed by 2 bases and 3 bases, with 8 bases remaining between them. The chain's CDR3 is CASSLNGDYEQYF. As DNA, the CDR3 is TGTGCCAGCAGCTTAAACGGGGACTACGAGCAGTACTTC. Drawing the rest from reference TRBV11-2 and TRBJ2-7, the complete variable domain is EAGVAQSPRYKIIEKRQSVAFWCNPISGHATLYWYQQILGQGPKLLIQFQNNGVVDDSQLPKDRFSAERLKGVDSTLKIQPAKLEDSAVYLCASSLNGDYEQYFGPGTRLTVT.

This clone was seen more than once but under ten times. In DNA form, the CDR3 reads TGCGCCAGCAGCCAAGACCCCGGGCGGACGAACACTGAAGCTTTCTTT. This sequence encodes CASSQDPGRTNTEAFF. The rearrangement uses TRBV4-1 and TRBJ1-1; D gene uncertain. The germline gives CDR1 MGHRA, CDR2 YSYEKL. CDR3 length: 16 residues. The V end was cut by 0 bases, the J end by 1 base, with 12 bases between.

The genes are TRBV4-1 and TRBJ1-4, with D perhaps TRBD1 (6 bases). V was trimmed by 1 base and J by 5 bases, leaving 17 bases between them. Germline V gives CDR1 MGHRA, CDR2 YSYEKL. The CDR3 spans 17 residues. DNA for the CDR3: TGCGCCAGCAGCCAAGTTTTTTCAGGACAGACCAATGAAAAACTGTTTTTT. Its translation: CASSQVFSGQTNEKLFF.

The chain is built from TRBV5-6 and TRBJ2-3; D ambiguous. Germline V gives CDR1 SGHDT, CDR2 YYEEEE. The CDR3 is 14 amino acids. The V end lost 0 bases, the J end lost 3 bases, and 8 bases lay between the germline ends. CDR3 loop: CASSLELATDTQYF. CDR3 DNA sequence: TGTGCCAGCAGCTTGGAGTTAGCAACAGATACGCAGTATTTT.

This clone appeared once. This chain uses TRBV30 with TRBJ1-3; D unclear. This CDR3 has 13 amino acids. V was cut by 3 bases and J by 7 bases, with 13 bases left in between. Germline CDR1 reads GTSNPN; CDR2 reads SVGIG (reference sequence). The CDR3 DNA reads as TGTGCCTGGAGCCAATCTCGGTGGAACACCATATATTTT. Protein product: CAWSQSRWNTIYF.

The CDR3 sequence is CATSFDTGALEPQHF. The DNA of the CDR3 is TGTGCCACCAGCTTTGATACAGGGGCGCTTGAGCCCCAGCATTTT. The chain links TRBV15 to TRBJ1-5, with 7 bases identical to TRBD1. Germline CDR1 LNHNV, CDR2 YYDKDF (reference sequence). The CDR3 consists of 15 residues. J gave up 8 bases and V 5 bases, and 12 bases lay outside the gene matches. Variable domain in full (rest from reference TRBV15 and TRBJ1-5): DAMVIQNPRYQVTQFGKPVTLSCSQTLNHNVMYWYQQKSSQAPKLLFHYYDKDFNNEADTPDNFQSRRPNTSFCFLDIRSPGLGDTAMYLCATSFDTGALEPQHFGDGTRLSIL.

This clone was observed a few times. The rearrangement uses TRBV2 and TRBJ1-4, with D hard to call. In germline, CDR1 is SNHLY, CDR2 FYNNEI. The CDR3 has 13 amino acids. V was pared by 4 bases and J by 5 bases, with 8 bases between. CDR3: CASSASGNEKLFF. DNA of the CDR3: TGTGCCAGCAGTGCATCGGGGAATGAAAAACTGTTTTTT.

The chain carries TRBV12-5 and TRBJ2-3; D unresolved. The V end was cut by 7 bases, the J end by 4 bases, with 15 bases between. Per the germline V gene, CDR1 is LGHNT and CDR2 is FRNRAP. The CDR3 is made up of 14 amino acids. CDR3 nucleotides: TGTGCTAGTGCCCTGGATAGGATTGCAGATACGCAGTATTTT. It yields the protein CASALDRIADTQYF.